The 10 T cell receptor beta chains presented below share a single source sample, sequenced in a study of human T cells and chemical hapten exposure. Time point of the sample: healthy volunteer bleed at 2 weeks. The total RNA was obtained from whole blood that was not fractionated. TCRdb re-analysed the RACE reads in MiXCR, keeping a single row per CDR3 protein. The sample yields tens of thousands of distinct CDR3 sequences, nearly 4.5% seen once. Sequencing used whole blood. The origin of the receptors is a human donor in good health. Some clones in this sample may be carry-over from other donors' samples.

This clonotype was found many times. The CDR3 coding sequence is TGCAGCGTCGGGCACAGCTCCTACGAGCAGTACTTC. Its translation: CSVGHSSYEQYF. The chain combines TRBV29-1 with TRBJ2-7; D is ambiguous. The CDR3 runs 12 residues. The V and J ends lost 6 bases and 0 bases respectively, with 9 bases between them. Germline-derived CDR1 and CDR2 are SQVTM and ANQGSEA.

This clonotype was observed at least ten times. The rearrangement links TRBV5-1 to TRBJ2-3; 9 bases are shared with TRBD2. The CDR3 totals 16 residues. Germline CDR1 reads SGHRS; CDR2 reads YFSETQ. The V and J ends lost 4 bases and 1 base, in that order; junction bases with no gene match: 7. Here the CDR3 DNA reads TGCGCCAGCAGCCCTCAGAGGACTAGCGGCACAGATACGCAGTATTTT. Protein product: CASSPQRTSGTDTQYF. The variable domain in full, completed from reference TRBV5-1 and TRBJ2-3, reads KAGVTQTPRYLIKTRGQQVTLSCSPISGHRSVSWYQQTPGQGLQFLFEYFSETQRNKGNFPGRFSGRQFSNSRSEMNVSTLELGDSALYLCASSPQRTSGTDTQYFGPGTRLTVL.

The J gene is TRBJ2-5, the V gene TRBV7-9, with TRBD2 matching over 7 bases. V shed 7 bases, J shed 4 bases, and the junction held 12 bases outside the gene matches. CDR3 length: 15 residues. Germline CDR1 and CDR2: SEHNR and FQNEAQ (reference sequence). CDR3 loop: CASTPGEGQGETQYF. Here the CDR3 DNA reads TGTGCCAGCACCCCCGGGGAGGGGCAAGGAGAGACCCAGTACTTC. The full variable domain, completed using reference TRBV7-9 and TRBJ2-5, is DTGVSQNPRHKITKRGQNVTFRCDPISEHNRLYWYRQTLGQGPEFLTYFQNEAQLEKSRLLSDRFSAERPKGSFSTLEIQRTEQGDSAMYLCASTPGEGQGETQYFGPGTRLLVL.

This clonotype was observed many times. The CDR3, as DNA: TGTGCCAGCAGTACAGCCCACACCGGGGAGCTGTTTTTT. Translation gives CASSTAHTGELFF. The chain is built from TRBV12-3 or TRBV12-4 and TRBJ2-2; no clear D gene. This CDR3 is 13 amino acids long. V was pared by 5 bases and J by 3 bases, with 7 bases between.

V usage is TRBV20-1 and J usage is TRBJ2-5; 12 bases are a match to TRBD2. The CDR3 consists of 15 residues. Trimming took 6 bases from V and 5 from J; bases not matched to a gene: 10. Germline CDR1 and CDR2: DFQATT and SNEGSKA (reference sequence). Here the CDR3 DNA reads TGCAGTGCCCAGACTAGCGGGAGAGGTTTGGAGACCCAGTACTTC. It specifies CSAQTSGRGLETQYF.

The table lists this clonotype with many counts. The genes are TRBV20-1 and TRBJ2-3; weak D call: TRBD2 (5 bases). V was pared by 0 bases and J by 0 bases, with 7 bases between. The length of the CDR3 is 14 residues. Per germline, CDR1 DFQATT and CDR2 SNEGSKA (reference sequence). This CDR3 reads CSARDRGSTDTQYF. The DNA for the CDR3 is TGCAGTGCTAGAGATCGCGGGAGCACAGATACGCAGTATTTT.

The J gene is TRBJ2-7, the V gene TRBV25-1; TRBD1 aligns across 8 bases. The germline gives CDR1 MGHDK, CDR2 SYGVNS. The CDR3 contains 15 residues. Germline trimming cut 4 bases from V and 2 bases from J; bases unmatched to any gene: 7. The CDR3 region has the DNA TGTGCCAGCAGTGGAGGACAGGGATTCGCCTACGAGCAGTACTTC. Protein: CASSGGQGFAYEQYF.

This clonotype occurred many times. This rearrangement joins TRBV12-3 or TRBV12-4 to TRBJ1-2; 10 nucleotides match TRBD1. This CDR3 comprises 14 residues. V was clipped by 5 bases and J by 8 bases; unmatched bases: 8. In nucleotides, the CDR3 is TGTGCCAGCAGTGCACGGACAGGGGGAGGCGGCTACACCTTC. This sequence encodes CASSARTGGGGYTF.

Many counts were recorded for this clonotype. V and J are TRBV7-9 and TRBJ1-2; D remains unclear. Germline loops: CDR1 SEHNR, CDR2 FQNEAQ (reference sequence). There are 13 residues in the CDR3. V was clipped by 6 bases and J by 1 base, with 9 bases between them. The DNA for the CDR3 is TGTGCCAGCAGTTTGGTCCGTAACTATGGCTACACCTTC. Translating it yields CASSLVRNYGYTF.

This clonotype was seen many times. The V gene is TRBV5-1, the J gene TRBJ1-2; 8 nucleotides line up with TRBD1. The V gene's germline CDR1 is SGHRS and CDR2 YFSETQ. Losses at the gene ends were 7 bases for V and 3 bases for J; bases not matched to a gene: 5. This CDR3 region has 13 residues. The CDR3 spells CASFGQGDYGYTF. CDR3 DNA: TGCGCCAGCTTTGGACAGGGAGACTATGGCTACACCTTC.